Shown below are 14 T cell receptor beta chains from a single sample sequenced in a study of sequential checkpoint blockade in melanoma. The data were produced by immunoSEQ multiplex PCR, yet TCRdb's version contains in-frame clones alone and is incomplete. The sample contains about 20,000 clones, over 70% of which appear only once. Treatment: randomized to nivolumab then ipilimumab (arm A) or the reverse (arm B). The specimen comprised CD8+ T cells sorted from blood (inferred from file names), sampled from a patient given nivolumab and ipilimumab in sequence. These receptors were collected from a human donor with melanoma.

The chain joins TRBV13 to TRBJ1-1, with a possible D match to TRBD1 (5 bases). The CDR3 sequence is 13 residues long. Germline CDR1 is PRHDT and CDR2 is FYEKMQ (reference sequence). Trimming removed 7 bases from V and 4 bases from J, with 13 bases in between. The CDR3 reads CASNGGYGTEAFF. CDR3 nucleotides: TGTGCCAGCAACGGGGGTTACGGCACTGAAGCTTTCTTT.

The rearrangement links TRBV6-6 to TRBJ2-1; 7 nucleotides match TRBD1. The CDR3 has 13 amino acids. Looked up from germline, CDR1 is MNHNY and CDR2 is SVGAGI (reference sequence). V dropped 5 bases and J dropped 9; count of bases not matched to a gene: 7. The CDR3 reads CASSPLQGSEQFF. CDR3 nucleotides: TGTGCCAGCAGTCCCTTACAGGGGAGTGAGCAGTTCTTC.

The genes are TRBV19 and TRBJ1-1; no clear D. Germline assignment: CDR1 LNHDA and CDR2 SQIVND (reference sequence). The germline V and J ends were trimmed by 0 bases and 4 bases, with 9 bases remaining between them. This CDR3 is built from 14 residues. DNA of the CDR3: TGTGCCAGTAGTATAGATCTGGAGGTCACTGAAGCTTTCTTT. This sequence encodes CASSIDLEVTEAFF.

In this sample, this clone turned up a few times. V is TRBV28 and J is TRBJ1-1; TRBD1 might be the D (5 bases). The V end was cut by 5 bases, the J end by 1 base, with 8 bases between. There are 13 residues in the CDR3. The germline V gene has CDR1 MDHEN and CDR2 SYDVKM. CDR3 bases: TGTGCCAGCAGTCCCACAGGGAACACTGAAGCTTTCTTT. This gives the protein CASSPTGNTEAFF.

The chain uses TRBV7-9 and TRBJ2-7; a weak D match, TRBD2 (6 bases). Germline-derived CDR1 and CDR2 are SEHNR and FQNEAQ (reference sequence). Trimming took 4 bases from V and 2 from J, leaving 12 bases between them. This CDR3 spans 14 amino acids. CDR3 sequence reads: CASSSSVGAYEQYF. Here the CDR3 DNA reads TGTGCCAGCAGCTCTAGCGTCGGAGCCTACGAGCAGTACTTC. The full variable domain, rest sourced from reference TRBV7-9 and TRBJ2-7, is DTGVSQNPRHKITKRGQNVTFRCDPISEHNRLYWYRQTLGQGPEFLTYFQNEAQLEKSRLLSDRFSAERPKGSFSTLEIQRTEQGDSAMYLCASSSSVGAYEQYFGPGTRLTVT.

This clone has a handful of counts. This chain joins TRBV19 and TRBJ1-5; 7 nucleotides agree with TRBD1. The CDR3 extends over 18 amino acids. The trim removed 3 bases at V and 4 bases at J, leaving 15 bases unmatched. The germline gives CDR1 LNHDA, CDR2 SQIVND (reference sequence). CDR3 protein: CASSIPSDRPLRNQPQHF. CDR3 in DNA: TGTGCCAGTAGTATTCCTTCGGACAGGCCTCTTCGGAATCAGCCCCAGCATTTT.

The chain has TRBV4-2 and TRBJ2-7; D is perhaps TRBD2 (5 bases). The V and J ends lost 7 bases and 3 bases respectively, with 19 bases between them. The CDR3 covers 15 residues. CDR1 and CDR2 from the germline V gene are LGHNA and YNFKEQ. The CDR3 region is CASNLAPVGNYEQYF. The CDR3 nucleotides read TGTGCCAGCAACCTAGCCCCAGTCGGCAACTACGAGCAGTACTTC.

The rearrangement joins TRBV27 to TRBJ2-7, with D unclear. The CDR3 contains 12 residues. Deletions cut 5 bases from V and 2 bases from J, with 7 bases between. Germline CDR1 reads MNHEY; CDR2 reads SMNVEV (reference sequence). The CDR3 nucleotides read TGTGCCAGCAGTCCCTCGGCCTACGAGCAGTACTTC. It specifies CASSPSAYEQYF.

The chain has TRBV19 and TRBJ1-5, with TRBD1 identical over 9 bases. The germline CDR1 and CDR2 sequences are LNHDA and SQIVND (reference sequence). The CDR3 loop spans 14 amino acids. The ends lost 7 bases at V and 6 bases at J; junction bases unmatched: 7. CDR3 nucleotide sequence: TGTGCCAGTACTCCGGGACAGGGTCGTCAGCCCCAGCATTTT. It specifies CASTPGQGRQPQHF.

This chain links TRBV5-4 with TRBJ2-1; 10 bases are a match to TRBD2. V trimming: 6 bases; J trimming: 5 bases; junction bases outside the gene matches: 8. The CDR3 has 15 amino acids. Germline-derived CDR1 and CDR2 are SGHNT and YYREEE (reference sequence). The DNA of the CDR3 is TGTGCCAGCATCAAGCGGGAGGGCTTTAACAATGAGCAGTTCTTC. Translated: CASIKREGFNNEQFF. The entire variable domain, with the rest obtained from reference TRBV5-4 and TRBJ2-1, is as follows: ETGVTQSPTHLIKTRGQQVTLRCSSQSGHNTVSWYQQALGQGPQFIFQYYREEENGRGNFPPRFSGLQFPNYSSELNVNALELDDSALYLCASIKREGFNNEQFFGPGTRLTVL.

This chain uses TRBV2 with TRBJ2-5; D might be TRBD2 (6 bases). The J call may be incorrect, as the DNA end agrees better with TRBJ2-7. The CDR3 spans 16 residues. The V gene's germline CDR1 is SNHLY and CDR2 FYNNEI. The CDR3 protein is CASSLSLAVPGYEQYF. DNA for the CDR3: TGTGCCAGCAGTTTGTCACTAGCAGTTCCGGGGTACGAGCAGTACTTC.

This chain uses TRBV28 with TRBJ1-4; 8 bases match TRBD1. Germline V CDR1 and CDR2: MDHEN, SYDVKM. The CDR3 is 14 amino acids. V was pared by 5 bases and J by 8 bases, with 7 bases of the junction left unmatched. The CDR3 is CASSPGTGREKLFF. CDR3 nucleotides: TGTGCCAGCAGTCCAGGGACAGGCCGGGAAAAACTGTTTTTT.

CDR3 DNA: TGCAGCGTCCCCGGACAGGCTCTCTACGAGCAGTACTTC. It encodes CSVPGQALYEQYF. The chain combines TRBV29-1 with TRBJ2-7; TRBD1 matches 7 bases. The CDR3 is 13 residues long. V trimming: 6 bases; J trimming: 3 bases; junction bases outside the gene matches: 8. Germline CDR1 SQVTM, CDR2 ANQGSEA.

The V gene is TRBV28, the J gene TRBJ1-2; 9 nucleotides agree with TRBD1. J lost 1 base, V lost 5 bases, and 14 bases had no gene match. The CDR3 contains 18 residues. The V gene's germline CDR1 is MDHEN and CDR2 SYDVKM. The DNA for the CDR3 is TGTGCCAGCAGTCCCTCCTGGGACAGGGCCCTATATAACTATGGCTACACCTTC. It codes for CASSPSWDRALYNYGYTF.